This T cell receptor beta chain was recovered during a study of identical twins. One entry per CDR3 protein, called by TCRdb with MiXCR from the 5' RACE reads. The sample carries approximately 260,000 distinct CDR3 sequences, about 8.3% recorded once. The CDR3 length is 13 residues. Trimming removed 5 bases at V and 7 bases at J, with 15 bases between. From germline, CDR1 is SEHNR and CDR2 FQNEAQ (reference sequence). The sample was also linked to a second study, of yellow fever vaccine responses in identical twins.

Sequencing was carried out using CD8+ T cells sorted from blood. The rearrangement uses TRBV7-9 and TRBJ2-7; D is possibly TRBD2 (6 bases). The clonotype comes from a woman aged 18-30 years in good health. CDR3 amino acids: CASSRDWDWEQYF. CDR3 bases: TGTGCCAGCAGCCGAGACTGGGACTGGGAGCAGTACTTC.